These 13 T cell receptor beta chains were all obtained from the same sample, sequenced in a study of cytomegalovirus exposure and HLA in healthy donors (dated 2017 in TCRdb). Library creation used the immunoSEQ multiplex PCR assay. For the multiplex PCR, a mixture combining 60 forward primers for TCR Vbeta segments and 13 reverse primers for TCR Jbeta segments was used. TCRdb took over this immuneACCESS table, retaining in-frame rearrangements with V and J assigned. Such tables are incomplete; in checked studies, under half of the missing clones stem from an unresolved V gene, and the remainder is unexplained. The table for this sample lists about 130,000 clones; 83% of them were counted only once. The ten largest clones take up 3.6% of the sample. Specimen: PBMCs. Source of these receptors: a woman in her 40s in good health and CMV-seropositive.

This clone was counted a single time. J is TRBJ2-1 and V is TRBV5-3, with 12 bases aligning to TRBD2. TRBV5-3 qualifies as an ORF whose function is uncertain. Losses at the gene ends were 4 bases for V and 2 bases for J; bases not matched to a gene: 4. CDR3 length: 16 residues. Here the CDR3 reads CARSPTSGRTYNEQFF. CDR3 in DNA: TGTGCCAGAAGCCCAACTAGCGGGAGGACCTACAATGAGCAGTTCTTC.

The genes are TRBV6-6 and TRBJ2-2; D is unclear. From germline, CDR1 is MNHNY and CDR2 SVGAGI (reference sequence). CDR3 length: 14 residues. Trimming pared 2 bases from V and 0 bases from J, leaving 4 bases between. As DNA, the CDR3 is TGTGCCAGCAGTTACGGGCCGAACACCGGGGAGCTGTTTTTT. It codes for CASSYGPNTGELFF.

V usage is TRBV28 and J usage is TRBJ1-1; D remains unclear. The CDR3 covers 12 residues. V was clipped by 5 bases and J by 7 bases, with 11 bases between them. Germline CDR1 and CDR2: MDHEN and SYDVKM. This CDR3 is CASSLGVSEAFF. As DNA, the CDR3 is TGTGCCAGCAGTCTCGGGGTTAGTGAAGCTTTCTTT. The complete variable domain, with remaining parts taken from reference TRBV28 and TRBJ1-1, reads DVKVTQSSRYLVKRTGEKVFLECVQDMDHENMFWYRQDPGLGLRLIYFSYDVKMKEKGDIPEGYSVSREKKERFSLILESASTNQTSMYLCASSLGVSEAFFGQGTRLTVV.

This CDR3 is CASSEAWLARGNEQFF. In nucleotides, the CDR3 is TGTGCCAGCAGTGAAGCGTGGCTAGCGAGAGGGAATGAGCAGTTCTTC. This chain uses TRBV6-1 with TRBJ2-1; TRBD2 is a possible D gene (6 bases). From germline, CDR1 is MNHNS and CDR2 SASEGT. The CDR3 extends over 16 amino acids. Trimming shortened V by 0 bases and J by 7 bases, and 16 bases separated the two germline ends.

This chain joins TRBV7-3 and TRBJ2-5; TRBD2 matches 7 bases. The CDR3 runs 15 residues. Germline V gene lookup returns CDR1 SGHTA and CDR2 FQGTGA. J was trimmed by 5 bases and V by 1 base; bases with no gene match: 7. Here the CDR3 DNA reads TGTGCCAGCAGCTTAAGAGGGAGGGCCAGGGAGACCCAGTACTTC. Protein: CASSLRGRARETQYF.

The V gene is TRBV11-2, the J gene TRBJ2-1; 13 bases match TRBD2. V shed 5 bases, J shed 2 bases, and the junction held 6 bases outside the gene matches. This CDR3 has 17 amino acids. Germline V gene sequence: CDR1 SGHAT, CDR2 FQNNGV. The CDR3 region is CASSPRTSGSPYNEQFF. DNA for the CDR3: TGTGCCAGCAGCCCCAGGACTAGCGGGAGCCCCTACAATGAGCAGTTCTTC.

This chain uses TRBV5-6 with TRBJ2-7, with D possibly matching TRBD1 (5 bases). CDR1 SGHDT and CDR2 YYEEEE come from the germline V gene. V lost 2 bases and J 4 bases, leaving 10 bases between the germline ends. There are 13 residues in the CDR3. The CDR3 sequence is CASSFRGQYEQYF. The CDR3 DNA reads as TGTGCCAGCAGCTTTAGGGGCCAGTACGAGCAGTACTTC.

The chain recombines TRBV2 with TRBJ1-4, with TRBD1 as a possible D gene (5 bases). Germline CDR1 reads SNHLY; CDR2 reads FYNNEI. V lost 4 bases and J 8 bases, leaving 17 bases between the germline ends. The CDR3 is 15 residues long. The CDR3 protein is CASSVGLQAGEKLFF. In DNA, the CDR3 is TGTGCCAGCAGTGTGGGTTTACAGGCGGGGGAAAAACTGTTTTTT. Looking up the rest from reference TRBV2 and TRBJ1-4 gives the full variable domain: EPEVTQTPSHQVTQMGQEVILRCVPISNHLYFYWYRQILGQKVEFLVSFYNNEISEKSEIFDDQFSVERPDGSNFTLKIRSTKLEDSAMYFCASSVGLQAGEKLFFGSGTQLSVL.

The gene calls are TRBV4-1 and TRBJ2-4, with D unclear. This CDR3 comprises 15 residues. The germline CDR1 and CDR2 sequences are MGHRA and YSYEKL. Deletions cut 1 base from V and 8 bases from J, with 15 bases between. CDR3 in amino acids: CASSQGPAGGDIQYF. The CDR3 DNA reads TGCGCCAGCAGCCAAGGGCCCGCAGGTGGCGACATTCAGTACTTC.

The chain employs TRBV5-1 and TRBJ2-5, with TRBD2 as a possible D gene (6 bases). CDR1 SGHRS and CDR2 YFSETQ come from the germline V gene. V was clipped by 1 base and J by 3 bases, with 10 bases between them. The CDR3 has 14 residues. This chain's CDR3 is CASSLSTGEETQYF. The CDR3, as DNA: TGCGCCAGCAGCTTGAGTACGGGGGAAGAGACCCAGTACTTC.

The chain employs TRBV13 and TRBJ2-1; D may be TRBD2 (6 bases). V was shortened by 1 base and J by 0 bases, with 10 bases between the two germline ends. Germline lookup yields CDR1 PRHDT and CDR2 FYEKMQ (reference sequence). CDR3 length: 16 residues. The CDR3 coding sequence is TGTGCCAGCAGCTTAGAGGCGGGGAACTCCTACAATGAGCAGTTCTTC. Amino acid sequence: CASSLEAGNSYNEQFF.

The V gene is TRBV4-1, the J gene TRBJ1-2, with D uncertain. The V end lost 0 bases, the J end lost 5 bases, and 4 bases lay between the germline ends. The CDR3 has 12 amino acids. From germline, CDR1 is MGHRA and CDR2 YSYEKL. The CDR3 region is CASSQDSYGYTF. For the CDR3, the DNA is TGCGCCAGCAGCCAAGACAGTTATGGCTACACCTTC.

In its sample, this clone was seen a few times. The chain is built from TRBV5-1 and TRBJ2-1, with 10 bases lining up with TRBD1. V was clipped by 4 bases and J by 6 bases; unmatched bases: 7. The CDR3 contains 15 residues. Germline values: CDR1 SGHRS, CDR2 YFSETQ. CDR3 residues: CASSPGTGVVNEQFF. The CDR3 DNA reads TGCGCCAGCAGCCCCGGGACAGGGGTAGTCAATGAGCAGTTCTTC. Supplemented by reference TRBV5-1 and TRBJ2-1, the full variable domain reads KAGVTQTPRYLIKTRGQQVTLSCSPISGHRSVSWYQQTPGQGLQFLFEYFSETQRNKGNFPGRFSGRQFSNSRSEMNVSTLELGDSALYLCASSPGTGVVNEQFFGPGTRLTVL.